This passage covers 25 T cell receptor beta chains from one sample sequenced in a study of control samples from healthy donors and cancer patients. TCRdb keeps only in-frame clones here, not all; method: immunoSEQ multiplex PCR. The sample contains some 66,000 clones, around 85% of which appear only once. Sequenced sample: blood. The receptors derive from a man aged 35-49 years in good health.

This clone was observed once. The rearrangement uses TRBV18 and TRBJ2-5, with 10 bases fitting TRBD1. The CDR3 covers 13 residues. Germline CDR1 and CDR2: KGHSH and LQKENI. Trimming took 4 bases from V and 4 from J; bases not matched to a gene: 0. CDR3 DNA: TGTGCCAGCTCACGGGACAGGGGAGAGACCCAGTACTTC. Translation: CASSRDRGETQYF.

This chain uses TRBV7-9 with TRBJ1-5; TRBD1 matches at 7 bases. The CDR3 loop spans 16 amino acids. With 5 bases clipped from V and 5 bases from J, the junction kept 12 bases outside the gene matches. Germline CDR1 and CDR2: SEHNR and FQNEAQ (reference sequence). CDR3 nucleotides: TGTGCCAGCAGCCTACAGGGGAATGGAGGAGATCAGCCCCAGCATTTT. As protein: CASSLQGNGGDQPQHF.

A few counts support this clone. The CDR3 sequence is CASSFRGNQPQHF. The DNA for the CDR3 is TGTGCCAGCAGTTTCCGCGGCAATCAGCCCCAGCATTTT. The gene calls are TRBV27 and TRBJ1-5; the D is unclear. Germline assignment: CDR1 MNHEY and CDR2 SMNVEV (reference sequence). The CDR3 has 13 amino acids. V gave up 3 bases and J gave up 2 bases, with 5 bases separating them.

This clone has just one count. V is TRBV24-1 and J is TRBJ2-3; TRBD2 might be the D (5 bases). This CDR3 region has 14 residues. Germline CDR1 and CDR2: KGHDR and SFDVKD. The V end was cut by 8 bases, the J end by 2 bases, with 13 bases between. This chain's CDR3 is CATTGSGNTDTQYF. The CDR3 nucleotides are TGTGCCACCACCGGCTCGGGGAACACAGATACGCAGTATTTT.

CDR3 residues: CASSTSGFTYEQYF. CDR3 coding DNA: TGCGCCAGCAGCACGTCGGGCTTTACCTACGAGCAGTACTTC. The chain employs TRBV5-1 and TRBJ2-7; no firm D call. This CDR3 is 14 amino acids long. Germline CDR1 and CDR2: SGHRS and YFSETQ. V gave up 4 bases and J gave up 2 bases, with 13 bases separating them.

The J gene is TRBJ2-2, the V gene TRBV14; TRBD1 agrees at 7 bases. Trimming at V came to 4 bases and at J to 2 bases, leaving 10 bases not matched to a gene. Germline values: CDR1 SGHDN, CDR2 FVKESK. CDR3 length: 17 amino acids. The CDR3 sequence is CASSLQGGRANTGELFF. The CDR3 bases are TGTGCCAGCAGCCTACAAGGGGGCAGGGCAAACACCGGGGAGCTGTTTTTT. The variable domain in full, with the rest retrieved from reference TRBV14 and TRBJ2-2, is EAGVTQFPSHSVIEKGQTVTLRCDPISGHDNLYWYRRVMGKEIKFLLHFVKESKQDESGMPNNRFLAERTGGTYSTLKVQPAELEDSGVYFCASSLQGGRANTGELFFGEGSRLTVL.

This chain joins TRBV6-4 and TRBJ2-2, with 10 bases lining up with TRBD1. This CDR3 region has 15 residues. Germline loops: CDR1 MRHNA, CDR2 SNTAGT. After removal of 6 bases from V and 6 bases from J, the junction contained 7 bases not matched to a gene. In nucleotides, the CDR3 is TGTGCCAGCAGCCCCGGACAGGGGGACGCCGGGGAGCTGTTTTTT. Translation: CASSPGQGDAGELFF.

The V gene is TRBV3-1 (or the pseudogene TRBV3-2), the J gene TRBJ1-2; unclear D gene. The germline V gene encodes CDR1 LGHDT and CDR2 YNNKEL (reference sequence). This CDR3 region has 12 residues. V shed 0 bases and J shed 7 bases, with 6 bases lying between them. CDR3 DNA sequence: TGTGCCAGCAGCCAAGATTTTGGTGGCTACACCTTC. Its translation: CASSQDFGGYTF.

A remark on this clone: Other nucleotide sequences from this sample produce the same CDR3. This chain joins TRBV28 and TRBJ1-6; possible D gene TRBD1, 5 bases. This CDR3 is 16 amino acids long. V was cut by 8 bases and J by 8 bases, with 22 bases left in between. From germline, CDR1 is MDHEN and CDR2 SYDVKM. This chain's CDR3 is CASRGAGGGVYSPLHF. As DNA, the CDR3 is TGTGCCAGCCGGGGCGCGGGGGGGGGAGTTTATTCACCCCTCCACTTT.

This rearrangement joins TRBV6-1 to TRBJ1-6, with no clear D. Trimming stripped 3 bases from V and 5 bases from J, with 8 bases between. The CDR3 has 14 residues. Germline loops: CDR1 MNHNS, CDR2 SASEGT. CDR3 coding DNA: TGTGCCAGCAGTGACGTACACGATAATTCACCCCTCCACTTT. Its translation: CASSDVHDNSPLHF.

V usage is TRBV3-1 (or the pseudogene TRBV3-2) and J usage is TRBJ2-7, with 8 bases lining up with TRBD1. With 1 base clipped from V and 5 bases from J, the junction kept 16 bases outside the gene matches. The CDR3 runs to 18 residues. Germline V gene lookup returns CDR1 LGHDT and CDR2 YNNKEL (reference sequence). The CDR3 sequence is CASSQALIRTGRPDEQYF. CDR3 DNA: TGTGCCAGCAGCCAAGCGTTGATAAGGACAGGGAGGCCGGACGAGCAGTACTTC.

The chain couples TRBV6-2 or TRBV6-3 to TRBJ2-7, with 7 nucleotides matching TRBD2. There are 12 residues in the CDR3. Germline lookup yields CDR1 MNHEY and CDR2 SVGEGT. Trimming removed 5 bases from V and 6 bases from J; junction bases left unmatched: 4. The DNA of the CDR3 is TGTGCCAGCAGTACCAAGCGGGGCGAGCAGTACTTC. Its translation is CASSTKRGEQYF.

The chain recombines TRBV6-2 or TRBV6-3 with TRBJ1-6; possible D gene TRBD1, 5 bases. The V end lost 1 base, the J end lost 5 bases, and 18 bases lay between the germline ends. In germline, CDR1 is MNHEY, CDR2 SVGEGT. The CDR3 totals 18 residues. DNA of the CDR3: TGTGCCAGCAGTTACTTGGGGAGTGGGACTCCCCATAATTCACCCCTCCACTTT. Protein: CASSYLGSGTPHNSPLHF.

The chain employs TRBV19 and TRBJ2-5; the D gene could be TRBD1 or TRBD2 (5 bases each). Looked up from germline, CDR1 is LNHDA and CDR2 is SQIVND (reference sequence). The V end lost 0 bases, the J end lost 7 bases, and 9 bases lay between the germline ends. The CDR3 is 13 amino acids. This CDR3 is CASSIEQGATQYF. The CDR3, as DNA: TGTGCCAGTAGTATAGAGCAGGGAGCGACCCAGTACTTC.

This clone was recorded once. V is TRBV5-1 and J is TRBJ1-4; TRBD1 aligns across 7 bases. The CDR3 runs 15 residues. Germline V gives CDR1 SGHRS, CDR2 YFSETQ. The V segment lost 3 bases and the J segment 4 bases; nucleotides outside the gene matches: 6. The CDR3 loop is CASSWGPGGNEKLFF. CDR3 in DNA: TGCGCCAGCAGCTGGGGGCCAGGGGGTAATGAAAAACTGTTTTTT.

The genes are TRBV20-1 and TRBJ2-1; TRBD2 is a possible D gene (6 bases). Germline V gene sequence: CDR1 DFQATT, CDR2 SNEGSKA (reference sequence). The CDR3 length is 16 residues. Trimming removed 3 bases from V and 0 bases from J, with 15 bases in between. Here the CDR3 reads CSASGGRGLSYNEQFF. The CDR3 DNA follows: TGCAGTGCTAGTGGGGGGAGAGGCCTCTCCTACAATGAGCAGTTCTTC.

The rearrangement uses TRBV7-9 and TRBJ1-2; 12 bases align to TRBD1. Germline V gene sequence: CDR1 SEHNR, CDR2 FQNEAQ (reference sequence). V lost 5 bases and J lost 3; bases outside the gene matches: 7. The CDR3 sequence is 16 residues long. As DNA, the CDR3 is TGTGCCAGCAGCAGGGACAGGGGGCGGTATGACTATGGCTACACCTTC. Translation gives CASSRDRGRYDYGYTF.

The V gene is TRBV5-4, the J gene TRBJ1-2; tentatively, D is TRBD1 (5 bases). The CDR3 has 13 amino acids. The V gene's germline CDR1 is SGHNT and CDR2 YYREEE (reference sequence). V was clipped by 1 base and J by 7 bases, with 11 bases between them. The CDR3 loop is CASSLPGQGGYTF. The CDR3 DNA follows: TGTGCCAGCAGCTTGCCGGGGCAAGGTGGCTACACCTTC. Drawing the rest from reference TRBV5-4 and TRBJ1-2, the complete variable domain is ETGVTQSPTHLIKTRGQQVTLRCSSQSGHNTVSWYQQALGQGPQFIFQYYREEENGRGNFPPRFSGLQFPNYSSELNVNALELDDSALYLCASSLPGQGGYTFGSGTRLTVV.

The genes are TRBV6-2 or TRBV6-3 and TRBJ1-1; TRBD1 matches at 7 bases. Germline V gives CDR1 MNHEY, CDR2 SVGEGT. CDR3 length equals 14 residues. The V segment lost 6 bases and the J segment 2 bases; nucleotides outside the gene matches: 6. DNA of the CDR3: TGTGCCAGCAGCTTACAGGGGTCTAACACTGAAGCTTTCTTT. Amino acids: CASSLQGSNTEAFF.

J is TRBJ2-7 and V is TRBV7-9; no definite D call. Trimming pared 2 bases from V and 1 base from J, leaving 3 bases between. The CDR3 spans 12 residues. CDR1 is SEHNR, CDR2 FQNEAQ, per germline (reference sequence). The CDR3 here is CASSLQSYEQYF. The CDR3 DNA follows: TGTGCCAGCAGCTTACAGTCCTACGAGCAGTACTTC.

The chain joins TRBV4-1 to TRBJ2-1; 10 nucleotides agree with TRBD2. The CDR3 sequence is 13 residues long. V trimming: 2 bases; J trimming: 11 bases; junction bases outside the gene matches: 3. In germline, CDR1 is MGHRA, CDR2 YSYEKL. The chain's CDR3 is CASSQPLAGKQFF. DNA of the CDR3: TGCGCCAGCAGCCAACCACTAGCGGGGAAGCAGTTCTTC.

The chain employs TRBV29-1 and TRBJ2-3; TRBD2 might be the D (6 bases). CDR1 SQVTM and CDR2 ANQGSEA come from the germline V gene. V dropped 3 bases and J dropped 0 bases, with 13 bases sitting between them. CDR3 length equals 15 residues. The CDR3: CSVEGGSTSTDTQYF. The CDR3 coding sequence is TGCAGCGTTGAGGGGGGATCGACTAGCACAGATACGCAGTATTTT.

This clone was seen just once. The V and J genes are TRBV7-9 and TRBJ1-6, with TRBD1 identical over 7 bases. V was clipped by 6 bases and J by 5 bases; unmatched bases: 10. This CDR3 contains 16 residues. Germline V gene sequence: CDR1 SEHNR, CDR2 FQNEAQ (reference sequence). CDR3 protein: CASRGLGGVHNSPLHF. CDR3 in DNA: TGTGCCAGCAGGGGCCTAGGGGGCGTCCATAATTCACCCCTCCACTTT. The full variable domain, rest sourced from reference TRBV7-9 and TRBJ1-6, is DTGVSQNPRHKITKRGQNVTFRCDPISEHNRLYWYRQTLGQGPEFLTYFQNEAQLEKSRLLSDRFSAERPKGSFSTLEIQRTEQGDSAMYLCASRGLGGVHNSPLHFGNGTRLTVT.

The chain is built from TRBV27 and TRBJ2-7, with TRBD2 matching 11 bases. CDR3 length: 16 amino acids. The germline V gene encodes CDR1 MNHEY and CDR2 SMNVEV (reference sequence). J gave up 2 bases and V 6 bases, and 9 bases lay outside the gene matches. CDR3: CASRFKSSGGTYEQYF. In DNA, the CDR3 is TGTGCCAGCAGATTTAAATCTAGCGGGGGGACCTACGAGCAGTACTTC.

The gene calls are TRBV6-2 or TRBV6-3 and TRBJ1-1; unclear D gene. Germline loops: CDR1 MNHEY, CDR2 SVGEGT. The germline V and J ends were trimmed by 1 base and 5 bases, with 11 bases remaining between them. CDR3 size: 14 residues. CDR3 nucleotide sequence: TGTGCCAGCAGTTACTTGGTCGGCACAACTGAAGCTTTCTTT. Encoded protein: CASSYLVGTTEAFF.